A single T cell receptor (beta chain) is shown here with its context. What it binds is unknown. Trimming took off 4 bases at V and 2 bases at J, with 19 bases between the two ends. CDR1 is SGHNT and CDR2 is YYREEE in the germline V gene (reference sequence). This CDR3 has 16 amino acids. The data derive from a study of STAT3 mutations in large granular lymphocyte leukemia. The study's findings and limits: Every T-LGLL patient had at least one immunodominant TCRbeta clonotype.

Clones were sequenced by immunoSEQ multiplex PCR, and TCRdb holds only the in-frame ones, with some missing. The sample lists approximately 20,000 clones, about nine tenths occurring once. The chain carries TRBV5-4 and TRBJ2-7; D possibly uses TRBD1 or TRBD2 (6 bases each). The source material was peripheral blood mononuclear cells. This TCR derives from a man in his 60s with T-cell large granular lymphocyte leukemia. Some clones in this sample may be carry-over from other donors' samples. The DNA of the CDR3 is TGTGCCAGCAGCCCTGCGTCTAGGGGGGAAACCTACGAGCAGTACTTC. This codes for CASSPASRGETYEQYF.